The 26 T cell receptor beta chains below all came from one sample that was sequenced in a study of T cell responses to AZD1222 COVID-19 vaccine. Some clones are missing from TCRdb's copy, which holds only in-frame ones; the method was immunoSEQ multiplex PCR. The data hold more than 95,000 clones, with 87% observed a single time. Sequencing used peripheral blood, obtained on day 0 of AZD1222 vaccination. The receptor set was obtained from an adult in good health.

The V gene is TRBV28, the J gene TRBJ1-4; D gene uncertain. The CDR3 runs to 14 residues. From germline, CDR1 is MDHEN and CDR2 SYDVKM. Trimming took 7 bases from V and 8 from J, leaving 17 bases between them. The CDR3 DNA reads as TGTGCCAGCACCCAACAGACGATAGGGGAAAAACTGTTTTTT. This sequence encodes CASTQQTIGEKLFF.

CDR3 in amino acids: CASSLARQSNTEAFF. The DNA of the CDR3 is TGTGCCAGCAGCTTAGCACGGCAGAGTAACACTGAAGCTTTCTTT. The chain recombines TRBV7-9 with TRBJ1-1; D is undetermined. V dropped 0 bases and J dropped 2 bases, with 10 bases sitting between them. The CDR3 runs to 15 residues. Germline CDR1 and CDR2: SEHNR and FQNEAQ (reference sequence).

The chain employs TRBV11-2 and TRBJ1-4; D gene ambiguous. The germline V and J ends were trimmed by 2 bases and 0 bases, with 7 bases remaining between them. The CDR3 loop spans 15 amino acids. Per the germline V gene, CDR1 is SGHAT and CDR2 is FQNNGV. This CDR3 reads CASSLRVATNEKLFF. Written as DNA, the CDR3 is TGTGCCAGCAGCTTAAGAGTGGCAACTAATGAAAAACTGTTTTTT.

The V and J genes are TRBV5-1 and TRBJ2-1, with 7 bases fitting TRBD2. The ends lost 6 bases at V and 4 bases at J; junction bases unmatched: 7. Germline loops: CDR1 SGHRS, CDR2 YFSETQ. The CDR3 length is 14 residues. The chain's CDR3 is CASKREGLYNEQFF. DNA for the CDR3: TGCGCCAGCAAGAGGGAGGGGCTTTACAATGAGCAGTTCTTC.

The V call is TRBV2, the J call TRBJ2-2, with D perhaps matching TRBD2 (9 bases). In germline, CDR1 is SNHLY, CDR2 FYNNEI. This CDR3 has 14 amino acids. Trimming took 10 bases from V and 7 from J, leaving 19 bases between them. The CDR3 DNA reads TGTGCCACCAGGGGGCTAGCGGGAATCGGGGAGCTGTTTTTT. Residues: CATRGLAGIGELFF.

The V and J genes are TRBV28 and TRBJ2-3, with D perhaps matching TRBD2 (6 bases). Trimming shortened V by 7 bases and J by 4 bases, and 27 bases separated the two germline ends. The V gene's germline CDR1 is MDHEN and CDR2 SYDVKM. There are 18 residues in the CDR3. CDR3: CASTPTDPRRAVADTQYF. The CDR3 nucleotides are TGTGCCAGCACCCCCACGGACCCCAGGAGGGCCGTTGCAGATACGCAGTATTTT.

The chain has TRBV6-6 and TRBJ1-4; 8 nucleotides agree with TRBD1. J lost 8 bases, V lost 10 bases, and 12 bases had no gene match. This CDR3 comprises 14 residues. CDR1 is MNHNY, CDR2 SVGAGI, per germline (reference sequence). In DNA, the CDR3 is TGTGCCACTGACCGTGGACAGGGAGGAGAAAAACTGTTTTTT. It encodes CATDRGQGGEKLFF.

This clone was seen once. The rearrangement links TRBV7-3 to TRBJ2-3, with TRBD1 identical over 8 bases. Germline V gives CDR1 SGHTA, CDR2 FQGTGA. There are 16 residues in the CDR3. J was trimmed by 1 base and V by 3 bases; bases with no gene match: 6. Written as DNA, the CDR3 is TGTGCCAGCAGCTTCACAGACAGGGGAGGCACAGATACGCAGTATTTT. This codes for CASSFTDRGGTDTQYF.

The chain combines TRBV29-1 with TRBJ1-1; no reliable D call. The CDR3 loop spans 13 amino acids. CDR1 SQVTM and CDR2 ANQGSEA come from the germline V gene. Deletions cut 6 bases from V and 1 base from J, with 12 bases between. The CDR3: CSVNSVSNTEAFF. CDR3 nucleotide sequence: TGCAGCGTCAACTCGGTTTCGAACACTGAAGCTTTCTTT.

Written as DNA, the CDR3 is TGCGCCAGCAGCTTGGCAACTGGACTAGCGGCATACAATGAGCAGTTCTTC. Protein product: CASSLATGLAAYNEQFF. The chain couples TRBV5-1 to TRBJ2-1; 10 bases are a match to TRBD2. The V gene's germline CDR1 is SGHRS and CDR2 YFSETQ. CDR3 length: 17 amino acids. V lost 0 bases to trimming and J lost 4 bases; unmatched junction nucleotides: 7.

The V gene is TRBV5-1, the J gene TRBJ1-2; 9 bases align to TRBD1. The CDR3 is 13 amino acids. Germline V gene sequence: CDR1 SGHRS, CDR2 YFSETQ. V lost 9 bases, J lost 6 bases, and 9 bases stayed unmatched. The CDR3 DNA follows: TGCGCCACCTCGAATGGGACAGGGCATGGCTACACCTTC. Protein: CATSNGTGHGYTF.

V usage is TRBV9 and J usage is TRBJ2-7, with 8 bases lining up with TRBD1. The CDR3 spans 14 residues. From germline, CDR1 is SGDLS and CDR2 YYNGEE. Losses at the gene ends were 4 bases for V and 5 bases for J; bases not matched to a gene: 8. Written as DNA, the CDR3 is TGTGCCAGCAGCCCCTCGGACAGGGCCCACGAGCAGTACTTC. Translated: CASSPSDRAHEQYF.

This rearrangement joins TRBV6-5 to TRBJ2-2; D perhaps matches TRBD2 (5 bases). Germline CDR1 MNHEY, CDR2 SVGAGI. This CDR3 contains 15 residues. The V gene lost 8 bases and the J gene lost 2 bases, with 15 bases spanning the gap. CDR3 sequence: CASGSPRLNTGELFF. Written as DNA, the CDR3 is TGTGCCAGCGGGTCCCCCCGACTAAACACCGGGGAGCTGTTTTTT.

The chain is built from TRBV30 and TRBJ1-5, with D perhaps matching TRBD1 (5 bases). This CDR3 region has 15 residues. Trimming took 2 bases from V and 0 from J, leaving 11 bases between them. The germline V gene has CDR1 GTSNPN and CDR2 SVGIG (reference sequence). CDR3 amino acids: CAWSTGRNSNQPQHF. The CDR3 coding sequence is TGTGCCTGGAGTACGGGACGGAATAGCAATCAGCCCCAGCATTTT.

CDR3 sequence (DNA): TGTGCCACCCGAGGGACACTCCTAGCGGGATCTGTCGTGGCCCCTAGCACAGATACGCAGTATTTT. This encodes CATRGTLLAGSVVAPSTDTQYF. V usage is TRBV28 and J usage is TRBJ2-3, with 9 bases matching TRBD2. The germline gives CDR1 MDHEN, CDR2 SYDVKM. This CDR3 is 22 amino acids long. V lost 10 bases and J lost 0; bases outside the gene matches: 29.

The CDR3 sequence: CASSQVSGSFSYEQYF. The CDR3 DNA reads as TGCGCCAGCAGCCAAGTCAGCGGGAGTTTCTCCTACGAGCAGTACTTC. V and J are TRBV4-1 and TRBJ2-7, with 8 bases aligning to TRBD2. CDR3 length equals 16 residues. The junction had 5 bases not matched to a gene; V was cut back by 1 base and J by 0 bases. Germline CDR1 is MGHRA and CDR2 is YSYEKL.

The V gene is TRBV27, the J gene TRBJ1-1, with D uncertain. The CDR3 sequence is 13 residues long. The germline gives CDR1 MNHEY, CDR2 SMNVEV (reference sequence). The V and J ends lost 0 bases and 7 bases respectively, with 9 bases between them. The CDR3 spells CASSLSAVVEAFF. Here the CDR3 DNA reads TGTGCCAGCAGTTTATCCGCGGTTGTTGAAGCTTTCTTT.

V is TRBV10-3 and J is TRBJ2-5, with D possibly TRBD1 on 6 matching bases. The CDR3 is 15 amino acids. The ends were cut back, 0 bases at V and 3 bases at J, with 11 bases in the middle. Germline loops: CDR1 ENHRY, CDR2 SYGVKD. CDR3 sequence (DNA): TGTGCCATCAGTGAGTCGACAGGTGCCGAAGAGACCCAGTACTTC. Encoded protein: CAISESTGAEETQYF.

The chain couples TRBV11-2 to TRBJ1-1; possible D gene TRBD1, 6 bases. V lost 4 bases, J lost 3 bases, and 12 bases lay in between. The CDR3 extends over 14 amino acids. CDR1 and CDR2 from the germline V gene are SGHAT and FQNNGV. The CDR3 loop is CASSSPPGDTEAFF. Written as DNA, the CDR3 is TGTGCCAGCAGCTCTCCTCCAGGGGACACTGAAGCTTTCTTT.

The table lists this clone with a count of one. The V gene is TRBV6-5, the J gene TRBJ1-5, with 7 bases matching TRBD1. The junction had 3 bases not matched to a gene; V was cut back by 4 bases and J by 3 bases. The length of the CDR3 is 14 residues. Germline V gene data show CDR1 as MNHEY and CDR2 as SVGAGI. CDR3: CASSWGQYNQPQHF. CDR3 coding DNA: TGTGCCAGCAGTTGGGGACAGTACAATCAGCCCCAGCATTTT.

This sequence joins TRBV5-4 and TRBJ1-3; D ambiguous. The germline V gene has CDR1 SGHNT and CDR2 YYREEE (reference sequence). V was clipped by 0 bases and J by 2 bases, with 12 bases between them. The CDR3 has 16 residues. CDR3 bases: TGTGCCAGCAGCTTGGGGGGTGGCCAGCCTGGAAACACCATATATTTT. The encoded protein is CASSLGGGQPGNTIYF.

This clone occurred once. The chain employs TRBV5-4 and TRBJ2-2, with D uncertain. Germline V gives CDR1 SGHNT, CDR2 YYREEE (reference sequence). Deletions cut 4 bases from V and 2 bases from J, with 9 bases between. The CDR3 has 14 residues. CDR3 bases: TGTGCCAGCAGCGCTGGGCGAAACACCGGGGAGCTGTTTTTT. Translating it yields CASSAGRNTGELFF.

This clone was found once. The CDR3 sequence is CASGSIQEGPLPYGYTF. The CDR3 region has the DNA TGTGCTAGTGGTTCCATACAGGAAGGGCCTCTTCCCTATGGCTACACCTTC. The rearrangement joins TRBV12-5 to TRBJ1-2; possibly TRBD1 for D (5 bases). V lost 4 bases and J lost 4, with 22 bases in between. The CDR3 length is 17 residues. The germline gives CDR1 LGHNT, CDR2 FRNRAP.

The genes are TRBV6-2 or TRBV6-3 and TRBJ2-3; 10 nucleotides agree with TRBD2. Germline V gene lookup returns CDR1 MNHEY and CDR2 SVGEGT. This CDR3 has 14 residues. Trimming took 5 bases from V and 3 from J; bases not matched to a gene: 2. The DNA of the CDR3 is TGTGCCAGCAGTCGTAGCGGGGGGACAGATACGCAGTATTTT. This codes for CASSRSGGTDTQYF.

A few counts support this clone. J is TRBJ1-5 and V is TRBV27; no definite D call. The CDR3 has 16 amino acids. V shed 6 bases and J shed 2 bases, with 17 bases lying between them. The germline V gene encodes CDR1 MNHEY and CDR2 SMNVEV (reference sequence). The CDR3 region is CASSPIPRRRNQPQHF. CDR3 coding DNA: TGTGCCAGCAGCCCCATACCTCGTCGGCGCAATCAGCCCCAGCATTTT.

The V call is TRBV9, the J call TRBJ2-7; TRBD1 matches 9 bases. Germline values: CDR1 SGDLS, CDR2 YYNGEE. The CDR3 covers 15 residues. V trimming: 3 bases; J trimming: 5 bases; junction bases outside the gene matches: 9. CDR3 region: CASSATTGGKNEQYF. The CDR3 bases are TGTGCCAGCAGCGCAACGACAGGGGGGAAGAACGAGCAGTACTTC. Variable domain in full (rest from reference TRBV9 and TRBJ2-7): DSGVTQTPKHLITATGQRVTLRCSPRSGDLSVYWYQQSLDQGLQFLIQYYNGEERAKGNILERFSAQQFPDLHSELNLSSLELGDSALYFCASSATTGGKNEQYFGPGTRLTVT.